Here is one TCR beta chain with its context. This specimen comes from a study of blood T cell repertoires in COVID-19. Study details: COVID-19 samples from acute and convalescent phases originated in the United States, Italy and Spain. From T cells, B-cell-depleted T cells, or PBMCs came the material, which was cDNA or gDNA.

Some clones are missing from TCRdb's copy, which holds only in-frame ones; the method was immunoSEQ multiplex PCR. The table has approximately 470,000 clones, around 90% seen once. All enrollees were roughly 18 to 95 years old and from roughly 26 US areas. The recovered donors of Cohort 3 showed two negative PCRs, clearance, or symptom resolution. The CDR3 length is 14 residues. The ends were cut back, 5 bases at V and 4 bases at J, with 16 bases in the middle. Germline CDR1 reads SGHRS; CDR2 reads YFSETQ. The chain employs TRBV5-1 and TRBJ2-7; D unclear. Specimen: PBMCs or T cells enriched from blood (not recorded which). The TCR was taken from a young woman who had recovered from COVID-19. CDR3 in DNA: TGCGCCAGCAGATCGTCAGACTCTCGTTACGAGCAGTACTTC. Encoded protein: CASRSSDSRYEQYF.